These 32 T cell receptor beta chains originate from one sample sequenced in a study of Ad26.COV2.S vaccination and SARS-CoV-2 variants. Sequencing was performed with immunoSEQ multiplex PCR; in TCRdb, only in-frame clones are kept and a portion is missing. Here the sample spans about 250,000 clones, roughly nine tenths being singletons. Sample treatment: 19 received Ad26.COV2.S at low or high dose, single or two shots; several received placebo; per-sample allocation not given. Each sample was drawn 63 days after the first injection (of vaccine or placebo). Sequencing used peripheral blood, obtained in a trial of Ad26.COV2.S vaccine versus placebo. These receptors originate from a person between 18 and 59 years old who received the Ad26.COV2.S COVID-19 vaccine or a placebo.

This clone appeared once. This chain uses TRBV19 with TRBJ1-5, with D possibly being TRBD1 (5 bases). The V end was cut by 9 bases, the J end by 0 bases, with 15 bases between. The CDR3 is 15 amino acids. The germline V gene has CDR1 LNHDA and CDR2 SQIVND (reference sequence). CDR3 DNA sequence: TGTGCCAGCAGAATGGGACTCTATAGCAATCAGCCCCAGCATTTT. It specifies CASRMGLYSNQPQHF.

This chain links TRBV30 with TRBJ1-4; D is uncertain. There are 13 residues in the CDR3. The germline V gene has CDR1 GTSNPN and CDR2 SVGIG (reference sequence). Trimming took 2 bases from V and 8 from J, leaving 12 bases between them. The chain's CDR3 is CAWSNRAREKLFF. The CDR3 DNA reads as TGTGCCTGGAGTAACCGGGCCAGGGAAAAACTGTTTTTT.

The genes are TRBV18 and TRBJ2-5; D may match TRBD1 or TRBD2 (5 bases each). CDR1 KGHSH and CDR2 LQKENI come from the germline V gene. With 0 bases removed from V and 4 bases from J, the gap between germline ends came to 12 bases. This CDR3 has 15 amino acids. CDR3 bases: TGTGCCAGCTCACCACCTGGGGCAGAGGGAGAGACCCAGTACTTC. Translated: CASSPPGAEGETQYF.

This clone was observed a single time. V is TRBV11-2 and J is TRBJ2-3, with TRBD2 identical over 8 bases. Germline V gene sequence: CDR1 SGHAT, CDR2 FQNNGV. This CDR3 is built from 15 residues. Unmatched junction bases numbered 5, after V lost 2 bases and J lost 4 bases. CDR3 protein: CASSLSFGGADTQYF. CDR3 sequence (DNA): TGTGCCAGCAGCTTAAGTTTCGGGGGGGCAGATACGCAGTATTTT.

This chain links TRBV27 with TRBJ1-1, with D tentatively TRBD1 (5 bases). Trimming shortened V by 2 bases and J by 1 base, and 14 bases separated the two germline ends. This CDR3 has 16 residues. Germline CDR1 is MNHEY and CDR2 is SMNVEV (reference sequence). Written as DNA, the CDR3 is TGTGCCAGCAGTTTACTGGGGACCGTCGGGAACACTGAAGCTTTCTTT. Amino acid sequence: CASSLLGTVGNTEAFF.

This sequence joins TRBV18 and TRBJ2-3, with TRBD2 matching 8 bases. Trimming at V came to 3 bases and at J to 0 bases, leaving 2 bases not matched to a gene. The CDR3 sequence is 15 residues long. Germline CDR1 KGHSH, CDR2 LQKENI. This CDR3 reads CASSPREGSTDTQYF. CDR3 sequence (DNA): TGTGCCAGCTCACCCCGGGAGGGGAGCACAGATACGCAGTATTTT.

The rearrangement links TRBV6-5 to TRBJ1-6; D is undetermined. This CDR3 comprises 12 residues. The V and J ends lost 7 bases and 9 bases respectively, with 10 bases between them. In germline, CDR1 is MNHEY, CDR2 SVGAGI. CDR3 DNA sequence: TGTGCCAGCAACCCAGAGGGTTCACCCCTCCACTTT. Protein sequence: CASNPEGSPLHF.

The chain is built from TRBV5-1 and TRBJ1-1; 7 nucleotides align to TRBD1. CDR3 length: 14 amino acids. Germline V gives CDR1 SGHRS, CDR2 YFSETQ. The J segment lost 7 bases and the V segment lost 2 bases, leaving 8 bases of the junction unmatched. Here the CDR3 reads CASSFQGEAGEAFF. The CDR3 coding sequence is TGCGCCAGCAGCTTTCAGGGGGAAGCCGGTGAAGCTTTCTTT.

The rearrangement uses TRBV5-5 and TRBJ1-1, with TRBD1 identical over 10 bases. V lost 4 bases and J lost 1; bases outside the gene matches: 7. The CDR3 extends over 16 amino acids. CDR1 is SGHKS, CDR2 YYEKEE, per germline (reference sequence). CDR3 sequence (DNA): TGTGCCAGCAGCGATGGACAGGGGGGCGGGAACACTGAAGCTTTCTTT. Amino acids: CASSDGQGGGNTEAFF.

The genes are TRBV6-2 or TRBV6-3 and TRBJ2-4, with unresolved D. CDR1 is MNHEY, CDR2 SVGEGT, per germline. The CDR3 covers 19 residues. The V and J ends lost 0 bases and 3 bases respectively, with 21 bases between them. The CDR3: CASSYSSGESSPRKNIQYF. The CDR3 DNA reads as TGTGCCAGCAGTTACTCGAGTGGGGAATCTAGTCCGCGCAAAAACATTCAGTACTTC.

The chain recombines TRBV19 with TRBJ2-4, with a possible D match to TRBD2 (5 bases). The ends were cut back, 10 bases at V and 2 bases at J, with 24 bases in the middle. This CDR3 has 17 residues. Germline CDR1 is LNHDA and CDR2 is SQIVND (reference sequence). The CDR3 region has the DNA TGTGCCATCCTAGGGAGACTATCCCCCTGTCCCAAAAACATTCAGTACTTC. Its translation is CAILGRLSPCPKNIQYF.

In DNA form, the CDR3 reads TGCGCCAGCAGCCAGAGCGATACTTCCTACGAGCAGTACGTC. Its translation is CASSQSDTSYEQYV. J is TRBJ2-7 and V is TRBV4-3, with D unresolved. There are 14 residues in the CDR3. V lost 3 bases, J lost 1 base, and 10 bases lay in between. Germline V gene sequence: CDR1 LGHNA, CDR2 YSLEER.

The chain links TRBV2 to TRBJ1-6; D is possibly TRBD1 (5 bases). Germline values: CDR1 SNHLY, CDR2 FYNNEI. The CDR3 sequence is 18 residues long. Trimming removed 4 bases at V and 8 bases at J, with 24 bases between. The CDR3 loop is CASSGGPPDTLGDSPLHF. For the CDR3, the DNA is TGTGCCAGCAGTGGCGGGCCCCCGGACACCCTTGGGGATTCACCCCTCCACTTT. Based on the CDR3 plus reference TRBV2 and TRBJ1-6, the full variable domain is EPEVTQTPSHQVTQMGQEVILRCVPISNHLYFYWYRQILGQKVEFLVSFYNNEISEKSEIFDDQFSVERPDGSNFTLKIRSTKLEDSAMYFCASSGGPPDTLGDSPLHFGNGTRLTVT.

This clone turned up a few times. This chain links TRBV6-1 with TRBJ1-2; D is ambiguous. The V end was cut by 2 bases, the J end by 4 bases, with 8 bases between. Germline V CDR1 and CDR2: MNHNS, SASEGT. The CDR3 contains 13 residues. The CDR3 DNA reads TGTGCCAGCAGTGAATTTGGGAGCTATGGCTACACCTTC. This translates into CASSEFGSYGYTF.

The chain links TRBV7-2 to TRBJ2-4; D may be TRBD2 (7 bases). The CDR3 has 16 amino acids. Germline V lookup: CDR1 SGHTA, CDR2 FQGNSA. V lost 1 base and J lost 1, with 11 bases in between. In DNA form, the CDR3 reads TGTGCCAGCAGCTTAGGGGGGGGCCGGGCCAAAAACATTCAGTACTTC. Translated, it gives CASSLGGGRAKNIQYF.

The V gene is TRBV18, the J gene TRBJ1-1; maybe TRBD1 (6 bases). This CDR3 spans 15 amino acids. The germline gives CDR1 KGHSH, CDR2 LQKENI. Between the trimmed V and J ends, which lost 0 bases and 6 bases, there was a span of 14 bases. In DNA form, the CDR3 reads TGTGCCAGCTCACCACCCGCCGGACAGCATCCTGAAGCTTTCTTT. The encoded protein is CASSPPAGQHPEAFF. Complete variable domain (other parts from reference TRBV18 and TRBJ1-1): NAGVMQNPRHLVRRRGQEARLRCSPMKGHSHVYWYRQLPEEGLKFMVYLQKENIIDESGMPKERFSAEFPKEGPSILRIQQVVRGDSAAYFCASSPPAGQHPEAFFGQGTRLTVV.

V gene TRBV7-9 combines with J gene TRBJ2-3; D is unclear. CDR1 is SEHNR and CDR2 is FQNEAQ in the germline V gene (reference sequence). V lost 5 bases, J lost 2 bases, and 8 bases lay in between. The CDR3 contains 13 residues. CDR3 region: CASSRVLTDTQYF. DNA for the CDR3: TGTGCCAGCAGCCGTGTACTCACAGATACGCAGTATTTT.

V is TRBV4-1 and J is TRBJ2-7, with 12 bases matching TRBD2. CDR1 is MGHRA, CDR2 YSYEKL, per germline. V shed 2 bases and J 0 bases; nucleotides not matched to a gene: 2. This CDR3 is built from 16 residues. CDR3 region: CASSQLAGGSSYEQYF. In nucleotides, the CDR3 is TGCGCCAGCAGCCAACTAGCGGGGGGGTCCTCCTACGAGCAGTACTTC.

This chain uses TRBV24-1 with TRBJ1-1; D gene ambiguous. The germline gives CDR1 KGHDR, CDR2 SFDVKD. This CDR3 has 14 amino acids. V shed 9 bases and J shed 2 bases, with 15 bases lying between them. CDR3 sequence (DNA): TGTGCCACCCCCGTCATGGGCGGAAACACTGAAGCTTTCTTT. This translates into CATPVMGGNTEAFF.

The chain has TRBV27 and TRBJ1-2; perhaps TRBD1 as D (6 bases). V was cut by 6 bases and J by 5 bases, with 16 bases left in between. The CDR3 totals 14 residues. Germline V gene lookup returns CDR1 MNHEY and CDR2 SMNVEV (reference sequence). The CDR3 here is CASSPTGTPYGYTF. The CDR3 DNA reads TGTGCCAGCAGCCCCACCGGGACACCTTATGGCTACACCTTC.

The chain couples TRBV2 to TRBJ1-5, with TRBD1 matching over 8 bases. Germline loops: CDR1 SNHLY, CDR2 FYNNEI. This CDR3 comprises 20 residues. J lost 2 bases, V lost 6 bases, and 21 bases had no gene match. This chain's CDR3 is CASSQAVGTGGLDGNQPQHF. In nucleotides, the CDR3 is TGTGCCAGCAGCCAAGCGGTCGGGACAGGAGGGCTGGATGGCAATCAGCCCCAGCATTTT.

The V gene is TRBV5-5, the J gene TRBJ2-3; D may be TRBD1 (6 bases). With 0 bases removed from V and 3 bases from J, the gap between germline ends came to 11 bases. Germline V gene data show CDR1 as SGHKS and CDR2 as YYEKEE (reference sequence). The CDR3 sequence is 15 residues long. The DNA for the CDR3 is TGTGCCAGCAGCTTGGATGGGGGCAGGACAGATACGCAGTATTTT. Amino acids: CASSLDGGRTDTQYF.

The chain uses TRBV5-4 and TRBJ1-4; D uncertain. V was shortened by 3 bases and J by 8 bases, with 11 bases between the two germline ends. The CDR3 length is 13 residues. Germline V gives CDR1 SGHNT, CDR2 YYREEE (reference sequence). CDR3 DNA sequence: TGTGCCAGCAGCTCCTATAAAGGAGAAAAACTGTTTTTT. Amino acid sequence: CASSSYKGEKLFF.

This clone occurred once. The junction does not match germline at one end; this may be a read error. The chain couples TRBV3-1 (or the pseudogene TRBV3-2) to TRBJ2-1; 8 nucleotides line up with TRBD2. Looked up from germline, CDR1 is LGHDT and CDR2 is YNNKEL (reference sequence). This CDR3 contains 15 residues. The CDR3 sequence: CASSPGGASHNEQFF. The CDR3, as DNA: TGTGCCAGCAGCCCGGGGGGGGCCTCCCACAATGAGCAGTTCTTC.

This chain joins TRBV4-1 and TRBJ2-1, with a weak D call TRBD2 (5 bases). The V end lost 4 bases, the J end lost 5 bases, and 12 bases lay between the germline ends. The germline CDR1 and CDR2 sequences are MGHRA and YSYEKL. The CDR3 length is 14 residues. CDR3: CASSPKEGHNEQFF. CDR3 bases: TGCGCCAGCAGCCCTAAAGAGGGTCACAATGAGCAGTTCTTC.

The CDR3 coding sequence is TGCGCCAGCAGCCAAGGGGGACAGGCGACCTACGAGCAGTACTTC. It is translated as CASSQGGQATYEQYF. The V call is TRBV4-1, the J call TRBJ2-7, with 8 bases identical to TRBD1. The V gene's germline CDR1 is MGHRA and CDR2 YSYEKL. The ends lost 1 base at V and 2 bases at J; junction bases unmatched: 4. There are 15 residues in the CDR3.

This rearrangement joins TRBV19 to TRBJ2-5, with 12 bases fitting TRBD1. CDR3 size: 16 residues. Germline V gene data show CDR1 as LNHDA and CDR2 as SQIVND (reference sequence). V trimming: 3 bases; J trimming: 5 bases; junction bases outside the gene matches: 7. The CDR3 loop reads CASSMGDRGLWETQYF. DNA of the CDR3: TGTGCCAGTAGTATGGGGGACAGGGGGCTTTGGGAGACCCAGTACTTC.

This sequence joins TRBV7-2 and TRBJ2-1, with 12 bases fitting TRBD2. This CDR3 is built from 16 residues. The ends lost 5 bases at V and 0 bases at J; junction bases unmatched: 2. CDR1 is SGHTA and CDR2 is FQGNSA in the germline V gene. CDR3 sequence reads: CASSPTSGSSYNEQFF. CDR3 sequence (DNA): TGTGCCAGCAGCCCGACTAGCGGGAGCTCCTACAATGAGCAGTTCTTC.

In its sample, this clone was seen a few times. J is TRBJ2-2 and V is TRBV7-9, with no clear D. Germline-derived CDR1 and CDR2 are SEHNR and FQNEAQ (reference sequence). CDR3 size: 10 residues. Between the trimmed V and J ends, which lost 10 bases and 4 bases, there was a span of 4 bases. CDR3 sequence (DNA): TGTGCCATTCGCACCGGGGAGCTGTTTTTT. This encodes CAIRTGELFF.

The V gene is TRBV4-2, the J gene TRBJ2-7; D unresolved. V gave up 1 base and J gave up 5 bases, with 3 bases separating them. The CDR3 contains 11 residues. CDR1 is LGHNA and CDR2 is YNFKEQ in the germline V gene. Written as DNA, the CDR3 is TGTGCCAGCAGCCAAGCCAACGAGCAGTACTTC. The encoded protein is CASSQANEQYF.

Judged by abundance, this clone is medium-sized. This sequence joins TRBV6-1 and TRBJ2-7, with TRBD2 matching 9 bases. Germline loops: CDR1 MNHNS, CDR2 SASEGT. The CDR3 is made up of 14 amino acids. With 1 base clipped from V and 6 bases from J, the junction kept 4 bases outside the gene matches. CDR3 sequence: CASSEEGSGSEQYV. The CDR3 DNA reads as TGTGCCAGCAGTGAAGAGGGTAGCGGGAGCGAGCAGTACGTC.

This clone was counted between two and nine times. One end of the junction fails to match germline, which may point to a read error. V usage is TRBV7-9 and J usage is TRBJ2-1; D is perhaps TRBD1 (5 bases). Germline V gene lookup returns CDR1 SEHNR and CDR2 FQNEAQ (reference sequence). There are 17 residues in the CDR3. CDR3 sequence reads: CASSLFGDRAHNNQQFF. The CDR3 coding sequence is TGTGCCAGCAGCTTATTCGGAGACAGAGCCCATAACAATCAGCAGTTCTTC.